The sequence of this TCR beta chain was determined in a study of OX40 agonist ivuxolimab in advanced cancers. TCRdb's copy holds only in-frame clones and misses some; the assay was immunoSEQ multiplex PCR. The sample shows 70,000 or so clones, around 80% of them seen only once. This clone has just a few counts. The germline V and J ends were trimmed by 4 bases and 1 base, with 11 bases remaining between them. Germline V lookup: CDR1 KGHSH, CDR2 LQKENI. The CDR3 has 15 residues. The sequence was collected from an adult with an advanced solid tumor such as melanoma, head and neck, liver or kidney cancer. Material: CD4+ or CD8+ T cells sorted from blood, obtained in a trial of the OX40 agonist ivuxolimab. The gene calls are TRBV18 and TRBJ1-3, with a tentative D call TRBD1 (6 bases). The CDR3 loop reads CASSQLQGSGNTIYF. The CDR3 DNA follows: TGTGCCAGCTCACAGCTACAGGGTTCTGGAAACACCATATATTTT.